This entry features one TCR beta chain sequence. Reverse transcription used roughly 0.45 to 1 ug RNA and random hexamers. TCRdb used MiXCR to reprocess the immunoSEQ multiplex PCR reads, holding one entry per CDR3 protein. The table has approximately 65,000 distinct CDR3 sequences, approximately 94% seen once; the top ten hold 0.15% to 0.2%. The sample originates from a study of CD8 T cells in Susac syndrome. TEMRA cells underwent FACS enrichment and CD8+ and CD4+ T cells underwent negative isolation. The TCR sequence derives from a human donor in good health. The sample was CD8+ T cells from PBMCs.

Written as DNA, the CDR3 is TGTGCCAGCAGTGATAGCGGGGGGGCCTTGAATGAGCAGTTCTTC. This gives the protein CASSDSGGALNEQFF. The V gene is TRBV6-1, the J gene TRBJ2-1; 11 nucleotides line up with TRBD2. The V gene's germline CDR1 is MNHNS and CDR2 SASEGT. J gave up 7 bases and V 3 bases, and 5 bases lay outside the gene matches. The CDR3 runs 15 residues.